This T cell receptor (beta chain) emerged from a study of cytomegalovirus exposure and HLA in healthy donors. 13 Jbeta primers and 60 Vbeta primers were used for the PCR. Libraries were prepared by immunoSEQ multiplex PCR; TCRdb keeps only in-frame clonotypes and omits some of them. This table has about 120,000 clones, around 78% appearing once. J gave up 2 bases and V 4 bases, and 9 bases lay outside the gene matches. Per germline, CDR1 SGHVS and CDR2 FNYEAQ. CDR3 length: 16 residues. This clone was recorded only once. Sequences were obtained from PBMCs. The chain carries TRBV7-6 and TRBJ2-3; 7 nucleotides align to TRBD2. The sequence was obtained from a man between 18 and 29 years old in good health and CMV-seropositive. CDR3 DNA sequence: TGTGCCAGCAGCTCCTCGGGCGGGGGACTCACAGATACGCAGTATTTT. Its protein is CASSSSGGGLTDTQYF.